The clone carrying this T cell receptor beta chain was observed once. What it binds is unknown. Primers: 60 Vbeta forward and 13 Jbeta reverse. Measured with immunoSEQ multiplex PCR; TCRdb has only the in-frame clones, and not every one. This table has around 130,000 clones, 80% appearing once. The record originates from a study of cytomegalovirus exposure and HLA in healthy donors. Study as a whole: Membership in the Caucasian-associated ancestry cluster was found for 75% to 85% of 398 genotyped donors.

Overall study findings and caveats: Earlier results showed most TCR beta V segments being productive about 87% or about 30% of the time. Later analysis placed DRB1 highest and HLA-C lowest in TCR association rates, which differed by HLA locus. What a later analysis showed was that several of the most significant clusters appeared linked to common viral pathogens.

The receptor was isolated from a man aged 30 to 45 in good health and CMV-seronegative. Sequenced material: PBMCs.

The CDR3 spells CASRPGFGQPQHF. In DNA form, the CDR3 reads TGTGCCAGCAGACCGGGGTTCGGTCAGCCCCAGCATTTT. V gene TRBV28 combines with J gene TRBJ1-5; D call uncertain. The CDR3 consists of 13 residues. Germline CDR1 reads MDHEN; CDR2 reads SYDVKM. V shed 6 bases and J shed 6 bases, with 12 bases lying between them.